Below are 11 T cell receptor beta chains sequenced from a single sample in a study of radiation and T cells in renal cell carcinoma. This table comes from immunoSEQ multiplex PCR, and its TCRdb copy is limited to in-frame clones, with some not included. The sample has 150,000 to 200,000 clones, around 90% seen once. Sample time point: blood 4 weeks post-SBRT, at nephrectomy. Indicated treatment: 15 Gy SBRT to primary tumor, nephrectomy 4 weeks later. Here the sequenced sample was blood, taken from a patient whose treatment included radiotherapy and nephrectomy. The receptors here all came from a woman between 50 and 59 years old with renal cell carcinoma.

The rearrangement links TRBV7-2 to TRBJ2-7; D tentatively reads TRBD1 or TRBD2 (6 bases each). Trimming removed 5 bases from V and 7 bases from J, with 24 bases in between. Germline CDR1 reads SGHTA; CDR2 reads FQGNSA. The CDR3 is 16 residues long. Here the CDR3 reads CASSLTYGGGGQEQYF. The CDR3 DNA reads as TGTGCCAGCAGCCTCACCTACGGGGGTGGGGGGCAAGAGCAGTACTTC. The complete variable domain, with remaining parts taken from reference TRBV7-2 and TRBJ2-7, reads GAGVSQSPSNKVTEKGKDVELRCDPISGHTALYWYRQSLGQGLEFLIYFQGNSAPDKSGLPSDRFSAERTGGSVSTLTIQRTQQEDSAVYLCASSLTYGGGGQEQYFGPGTRLTVT.

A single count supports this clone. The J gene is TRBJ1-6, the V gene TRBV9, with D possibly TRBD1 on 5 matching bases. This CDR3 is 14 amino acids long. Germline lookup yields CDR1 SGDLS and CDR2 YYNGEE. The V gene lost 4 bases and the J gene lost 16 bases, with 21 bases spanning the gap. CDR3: CASSPWGTQRMLHF. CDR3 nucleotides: TGTGCCAGCAGCCCCTGGGGGACTCAACGAATGCTCCACTTT.

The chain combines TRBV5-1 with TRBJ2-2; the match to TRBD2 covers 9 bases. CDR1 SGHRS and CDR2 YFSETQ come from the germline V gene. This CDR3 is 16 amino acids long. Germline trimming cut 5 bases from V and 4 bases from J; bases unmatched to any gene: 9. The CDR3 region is CASRSTGTSFTGELFF. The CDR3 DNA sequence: TGCGCCAGCAGATCTACCGGGACTAGCTTCACCGGGGAGCTGTTTTTT.

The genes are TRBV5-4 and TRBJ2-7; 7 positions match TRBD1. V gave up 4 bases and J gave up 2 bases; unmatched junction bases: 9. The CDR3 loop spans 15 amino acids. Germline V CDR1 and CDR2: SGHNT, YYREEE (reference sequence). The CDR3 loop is CASSGRVGQAYEQYF. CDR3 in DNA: TGTGCCAGCAGCGGAAGAGTAGGACAGGCCTACGAGCAGTACTTC.

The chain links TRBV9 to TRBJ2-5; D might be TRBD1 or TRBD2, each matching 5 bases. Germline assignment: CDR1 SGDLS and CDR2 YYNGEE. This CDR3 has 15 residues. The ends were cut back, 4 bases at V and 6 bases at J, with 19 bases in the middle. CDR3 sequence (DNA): TGTGCCAGCAGCCCGTCCGGGGCCTCCAGGAAGACCCAGTACTTC. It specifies CASSPSGASRKTQYF.

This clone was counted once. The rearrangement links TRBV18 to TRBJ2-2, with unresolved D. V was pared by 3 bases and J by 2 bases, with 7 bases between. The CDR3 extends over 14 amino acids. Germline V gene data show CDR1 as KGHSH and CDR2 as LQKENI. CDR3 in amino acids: CASSPQLNTGELFF. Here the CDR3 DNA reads TGTGCCAGCTCACCTCAACTCAACACCGGGGAGCTGTTTTTT.

The CDR3 DNA is TGTGCCAGCAGCCCTTCCCTCGGGACAGGGGACAATGAGCAGTTCTTC. Its translation: CASSPSLGTGDNEQFF. The rearrangement links TRBV7-9 to TRBJ2-1; TRBD1 agrees at 10 bases. The germline gives CDR1 SEHNR, CDR2 FQNEAQ (reference sequence). After removal of 5 bases from V and 5 bases from J, the junction contained 9 bases not matched to a gene. The CDR3 extends over 16 amino acids. Using reference TRBV7-9 and TRBJ2-1 for the parts outside the CDR3, the full variable domain is DTGVSQNPRHKITKRGQNVTFRCDPISEHNRLYWYRQTLGQGPEFLTYFQNEAQLEKSRLLSDRFSAERPKGSFSTLEIQRTEQGDSAMYLCASSPSLGTGDNEQFFGPGTRLTVL.

CDR3 sequence reads: CASNDRTSSSYEQYF. For the CDR3, the DNA is TGTGCCAGCAACGACAGAACTTCAAGCTCCTACGAGCAGTACTTC. The gene calls are TRBV6-6 and TRBJ2-7, with D possibly being TRBD1 (5 bases). CDR3 length equals 15 residues. V lost 7 bases and J lost 0, with 16 bases in between. Germline V lookup: CDR1 MNHNY, CDR2 SVGAGI (reference sequence).

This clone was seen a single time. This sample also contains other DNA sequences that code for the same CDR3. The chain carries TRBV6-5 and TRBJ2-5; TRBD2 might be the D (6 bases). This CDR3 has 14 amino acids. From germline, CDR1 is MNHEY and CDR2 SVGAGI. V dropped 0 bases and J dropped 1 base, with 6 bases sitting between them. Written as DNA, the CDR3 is TGTGCCAGCAGTTACTCCGGGGGCCAAGAGACCCAGTACTTC. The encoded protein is CASSYSGGQETQYF.

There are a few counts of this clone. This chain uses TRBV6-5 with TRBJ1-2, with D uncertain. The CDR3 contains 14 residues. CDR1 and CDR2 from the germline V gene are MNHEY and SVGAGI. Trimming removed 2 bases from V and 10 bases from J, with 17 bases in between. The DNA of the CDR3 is TGTGCCAGCAGTTACAATTTTAAAGGACCCGTCTACACCTTC. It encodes CASSYNFKGPVYTF.

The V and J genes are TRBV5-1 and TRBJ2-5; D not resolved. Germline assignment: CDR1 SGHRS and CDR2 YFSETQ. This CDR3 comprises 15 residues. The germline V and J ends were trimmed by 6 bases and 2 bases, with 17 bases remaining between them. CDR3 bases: TGCGCCAGCAAGACGTTGACCAGCCCGCAAGAGACCCAGTACTTC. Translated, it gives CASKTLTSPQETQYF.